What follows is one T cell receptor beta chain and its context. The data derive from a study of shared clonotypes between healthy human individuals. On the study more broadly: Donors had three CD4 naive, three CD4 memory, two CD8 naive and one CD8 memory plate apiece.

Repertoires were generated with immunoSEQ multiplex PCR, while TCRdb's copy carries only in-frame clones and drops some. The sample has about 2.1 million clones, 85% to 95% seen once; the top ten hold approximately 1.7%. Germline-derived CDR1 and CDR2 are SGHAT and FQNNGV. The CDR3 is 17 residues long. After removal of 6 bases from V and 7 bases from J, the junction contained 11 bases not matched to a gene. Terminally differentiated effector memory CD45RA+ cells were left out of the naive CD8 fraction, which was CD45RO-negative and positively selected for CCR7. The TCR was taken from a young man in good health. Some clones in this sample may be carry-over from other donors' samples. The chain is built from TRBV11-2 and TRBJ2-5, with 16 bases aligning to TRBD2. Sample: naive CD8+ T cells from PBMCs. CDR3 in amino acids: CASRGTSGRGPPGTQYF. The CDR3 region has the DNA TGTGCCAGCAGAGGGACTAGCGGGAGGGGGCCCCCAGGGACCCAGTACTTC.